This T cell receptor (beta chain) was captured in a study of CD4 T cells in relation to SARS-CoV-2 and coronaviruses. Unexposed donor CD4+ T cells date from about 2010-2019, before the COVID-19 pandemic. After approximately ten days of culture, CD4+ T cells were isolated. V shed 3 bases and J shed 2 bases, with 9 bases lying between them. The CDR3 is made up of 14 amino acids. Germline V gives CDR1 SNHLY, CDR2 FYNNEI. The data were produced by immunoSEQ multiplex PCR, yet TCRdb's version contains in-frame clones alone and is incomplete. The sample has over 15,000 clones; about four fifths are singletons. Notes on this clone: Its specificity is not known.

Points from the study as a whole: SARS-CoV-2-driven expansion was significantly weaker in crossreactive than monoreactive clones.

The material sequenced was CD4+ T cells from PBMCs, cultured in vitro. The receptor was isolated from a human donor in good health. The rearrangement uses TRBV2 and TRBJ2-3; D not certain. The CDR3 bases are TGTGCCAGCAGTGATGTGCGGATCACAGATACGCAGTATTTT. Protein sequence: CASSDVRITDTQYF.